These 15 T cell receptor beta chains share one sample of origin, sequenced in a study of T cell responses to AZD1222 COVID-19 vaccine. Produced via immunoSEQ multiplex PCR; TCRdb's table is partial and in-frame only. Among roughly 120,000 clones listed, 88% were seen once. Sample: peripheral blood, taken on day 0 of AZD1222 vaccination. The source is an adult in good health.

This rearrangement joins TRBV24-1 to TRBJ1-5; no definite D call. CDR1 and CDR2 (germline): KGHDR, SFDVKD. The CDR3 has 13 residues. V lost 4 bases and J 7 bases, leaving 10 bases between the germline ends. As DNA, the CDR3 is TGTGCCACCAGTGAAGGGTCCTGGCAGCCCCAGCATTTT. This gives the protein CATSEGSWQPQHF.

This clone showed up just once. The genes are TRBV21-1 and TRBJ2-3. TRBV21-1 is flagged as a pseudogene. The CDR3 runs to 16 residues. CDR3 amino acids: CASSTGTDSSTDTQYF. CDR3 nucleotide sequence: TGTGCCAGCAGCACCGGGACGGACTCCAGCACAGATACGCAGTATTTT.

This chain links TRBV2 with TRBJ2-5, with D tentatively TRBD1 (6 bases). This CDR3 is 12 amino acids long. Per the germline V gene, CDR1 is SNHLY and CDR2 is FYNNEI. This CDR3 reads CAVQGPQETQYF. CDR3 nucleotide sequence: TGTGCAGTGCAGGGGCCTCAAGAGACCCAGTACTTC.

The CDR3 region is CASSLGVAAGNTYEQYF. The CDR3 DNA is TGTGCCAGCAGTCTAGGCGTCGCAGCGGGAAACACCTACGAGCAGTACTTC. V and J are TRBV28 and TRBJ2-7; 7 bases fit TRBD2. Germline CDR1 MDHEN, CDR2 SYDVKM. This CDR3 has 17 residues. Germline trimming cut 5 bases from V and 2 bases from J; bases unmatched to any gene: 15.

The genes are TRBV9 and TRBJ2-2; D is unclear. Looked up from germline, CDR1 is SGDLS and CDR2 is YYNGEE. There are 13 residues in the CDR3. Deletions cut 3 bases from V and 4 bases from J, with 7 bases between. CDR3 in DNA: TGTGCCAGCAGCGCCACGGGCACCGGGGAGCTGTTTTTT. Translating it yields CASSATGTGELFF.

The sample holds one count of this clone. The chain combines TRBV4-1 with TRBJ1-2; D not resolved. V was pared by 0 bases and J by 4 bases, with 12 bases between. The germline V gene has CDR1 MGHRA and CDR2 YSYEKL. This CDR3 is 15 amino acids long. The DNA for the CDR3 is TGCGCCAGCAGCCAAGAACCGAGCCCATCCTATGGCTACACCTTC. Its protein is CASSQEPSPSYGYTF.

V is TRBV14 and J is TRBJ1-1; no firm D call. Germline loops: CDR1 SGHDN, CDR2 FVKESK. CDR3 length: 13 amino acids. Trimming took off 4 bases at V and 0 bases at J, with 6 bases between the two ends. CDR3 protein: CASSPQMNTEAFF. The CDR3 DNA is TGTGCCAGCAGCCCTCAGATGAACACTGAAGCTTTCTTT.

The chain joins TRBV7-9 to TRBJ1-1; 7 bases fit TRBD1. Losses at the gene ends were 5 bases for V and 3 bases for J; bases not matched to a gene: 6. The CDR3 is made up of 14 amino acids. Looked up from germline, CDR1 is SEHNR and CDR2 is FQNEAQ (reference sequence). The CDR3 loop reads CASSIQQGYTEAFF. CDR3 DNA sequence: TGTGCCAGCAGCATTCAACAGGGGTACACTGAAGCTTTCTTT.

This CDR3 is CAISEVGQGAREQYF. As DNA, the CDR3 is TGTGCCATCAGTGAGGTAGGACAGGGGGCAAGGGAGCAGTACTTC. V gene TRBV10-3 combines with J gene TRBJ2-7; TRBD1 matches 11 bases. This CDR3 is built from 15 residues. Germline assignment: CDR1 ENHRY and CDR2 SYGVKD. Trimming cost V 2 bases and J 7 bases; bases outside gene matches: 7.

The V call is TRBV19, the J call TRBJ1-1; D might be TRBD1 (5 bases). The CDR3 totals 13 residues. The germline gives CDR1 LNHDA, CDR2 SQIVND (reference sequence). Trimming removed 3 bases at V and 1 base at J, with 6 bases between. As DNA, the CDR3 is TGTGCCAGTAGTATGGGGGGGAACACTGAAGCTTTCTTT. It specifies CASSMGGNTEAFF.

This chain joins TRBV7-3 and TRBJ1-1, with TRBD1 as a possible D gene (6 bases). The germline V gene encodes CDR1 SGHTA and CDR2 FQGTGA. Trimming cost V 5 bases and J 1 base, with 11 bases left between them. This CDR3 has 14 residues. In DNA, the CDR3 is TGTGCCAGCAGCCGGACAGAATCGAACACTGAAGCTTTCTTT. It translates to CASSRTESNTEAFF.

The chain employs TRBV7-9 and TRBJ1-6, with a tentative D call TRBD1 (5 bases). Germline CDR1 reads SEHNR; CDR2 reads FQNEAQ (reference sequence). With 1 base removed from V and 9 bases from J, the gap between germline ends came to 7 bases. This CDR3 contains 13 residues. The CDR3 nucleotides read TGTGCCAGCAGCTTAGAGGGGCGTTCACCCCTCCACTTT. Protein: CASSLEGRSPLHF. Drawing the rest from reference TRBV7-9 and TRBJ1-6, the complete variable domain is DTGVSQNPRHKITKRGQNVTFRCDPISEHNRLYWYRQTLGQGPEFLTYFQNEAQLEKSRLLSDRFSAERPKGSFSTLEIQRTEQGDSAMYLCASSLEGRSPLHFGNGTRLTVT.

This clone was recorded a few times. The chain uses TRBV6-5 and TRBJ1-2; TRBD1 agrees at 7 bases. The trim removed 2 bases at V and 4 bases at J, leaving 4 bases unmatched. CDR1 and CDR2 (germline): MNHEY, SVGAGI. The CDR3 runs to 14 residues. In DNA form, the CDR3 reads TGTGCCAGCAGTTACGCACAGGGGAGCTATGGCTACACCTTC. Translation: CASSYAQGSYGYTF.

This clone was counted a single time. The chain joins TRBV5-1 to TRBJ1-1, with D perhaps matching TRBD1 (5 bases). Germline-derived CDR1 and CDR2 are SGHRS and YFSETQ. Trimming removed 7 bases from V and 1 base from J, with 11 bases in between. This CDR3 is 13 amino acids long. This chain's CDR3 is CASLGTGNTEAFF. The CDR3 DNA reads TGCGCCAGCCTAGGCACAGGGAACACTGAAGCTTTCTTT. Variable domain in full (rest from reference TRBV5-1 and TRBJ1-1): KAGVTQTPRYLIKTRGQQVTLSCSPISGHRSVSWYQQTPGQGLQFLFEYFSETQRNKGNFPGRFSGRQFSNSRSEMNVSTLELGDSALYLCASLGTGNTEAFFGQGTRLTVV.

The gene calls are TRBV7-2 and TRBJ1-2; D may be TRBD1 (6 bases). The CDR3 has 13 residues. V lost 2 bases and J lost 7, with 11 bases in between. Germline CDR1 reads SGHTA; CDR2 reads FQGNSA. In DNA, the CDR3 is TGTGCCAGCAGCTTACGACAGGAGCGTGGCTACACCTTC. This translates into CASSLRQERGYTF.